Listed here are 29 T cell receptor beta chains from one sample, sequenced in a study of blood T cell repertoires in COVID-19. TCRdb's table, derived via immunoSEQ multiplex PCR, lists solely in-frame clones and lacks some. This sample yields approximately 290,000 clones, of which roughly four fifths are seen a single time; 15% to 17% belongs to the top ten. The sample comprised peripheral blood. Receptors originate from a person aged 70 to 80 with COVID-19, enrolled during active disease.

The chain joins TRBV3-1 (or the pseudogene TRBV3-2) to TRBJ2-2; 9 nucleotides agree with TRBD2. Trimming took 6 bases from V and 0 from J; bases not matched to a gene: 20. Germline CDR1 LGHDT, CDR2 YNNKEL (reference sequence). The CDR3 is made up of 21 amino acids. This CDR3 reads CASRTGREGPSGISNTGELFF. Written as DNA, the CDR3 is TGTGCCAGCAGAACGGGCAGGGAGGGCCCTAGCGGGATATCGAACACCGGGGAGCTGTTTTTT.

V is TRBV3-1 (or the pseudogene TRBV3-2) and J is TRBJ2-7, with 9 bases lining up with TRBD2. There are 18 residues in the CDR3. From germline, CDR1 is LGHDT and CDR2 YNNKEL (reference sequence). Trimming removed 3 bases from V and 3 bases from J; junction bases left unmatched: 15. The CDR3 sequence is CASSQSGLAVSFSYEQYF. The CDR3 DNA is TGTGCCAGCAGCCAGTCGGGACTAGCCGTATCTTTTAGCTACGAGCAGTACTTC.

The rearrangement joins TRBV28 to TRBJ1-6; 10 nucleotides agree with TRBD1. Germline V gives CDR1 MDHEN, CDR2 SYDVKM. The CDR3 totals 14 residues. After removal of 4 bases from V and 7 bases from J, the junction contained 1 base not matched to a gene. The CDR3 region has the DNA TGTGCCAGCAGTTGGACAGGGGGAAATTCACCCCTCCACTTT. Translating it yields CASSWTGGNSPLHF. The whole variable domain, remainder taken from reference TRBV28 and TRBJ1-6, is DVKVTQSSRYLVKRTGEKVFLECVQDMDHENMFWYRQDPGLGLRLIYFSYDVKMKEKGDIPEGYSVSREKKERFSLILESASTNQTSMYLCASSWTGGNSPLHFGNGTRLTVT.

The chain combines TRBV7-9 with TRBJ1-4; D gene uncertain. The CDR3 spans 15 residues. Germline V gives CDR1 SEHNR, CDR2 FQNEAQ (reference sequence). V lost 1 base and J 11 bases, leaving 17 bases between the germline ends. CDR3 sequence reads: CASSLDGPRVGKLFF. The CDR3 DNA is TGTGCCAGCAGCTTAGATGGTCCGCGGGTGGGGAAACTGTTTTTT.

In DNA, the CDR3 is TGTGCCAGCAGCCCCTTTATTGGCTACACCTTC. Translated: CASSPFIGYTF. V usage is TRBV28 and J usage is TRBJ1-2; D call uncertain. The CDR3 extends over 11 amino acids. Looked up from germline, CDR1 is MDHEN and CDR2 is SYDVKM. V was pared by 6 bases and J by 7 bases, with 9 bases between.

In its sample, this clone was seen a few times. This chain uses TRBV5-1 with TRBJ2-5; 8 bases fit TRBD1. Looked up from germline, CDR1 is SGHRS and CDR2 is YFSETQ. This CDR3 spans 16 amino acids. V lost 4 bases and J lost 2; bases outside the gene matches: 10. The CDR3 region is CASSPGTGGYQETQYF. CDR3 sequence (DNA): TGCGCCAGCAGCCCCGGGACAGGTGGTTATCAAGAGACCCAGTACTTC.

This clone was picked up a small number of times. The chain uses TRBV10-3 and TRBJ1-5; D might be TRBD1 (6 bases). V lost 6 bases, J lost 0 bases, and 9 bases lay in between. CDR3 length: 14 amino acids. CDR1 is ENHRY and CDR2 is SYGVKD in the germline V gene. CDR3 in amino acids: CAIRKDSSNQPQHF. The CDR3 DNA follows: TGTGCCATCAGAAAGGACAGTAGCAATCAGCCCCAGCATTTT.

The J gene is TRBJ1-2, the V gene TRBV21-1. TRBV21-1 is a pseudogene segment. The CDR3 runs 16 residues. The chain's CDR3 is CASSKRISAGNYGYTF. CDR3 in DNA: TGTGCCAGCAGCAAAAGGATCTCGGCGGGGAACTATGGCTACACCTTC.

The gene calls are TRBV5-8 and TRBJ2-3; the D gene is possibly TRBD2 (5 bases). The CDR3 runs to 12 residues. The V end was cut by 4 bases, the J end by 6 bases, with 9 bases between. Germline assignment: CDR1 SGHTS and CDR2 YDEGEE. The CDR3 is CASSSSGDTQYF. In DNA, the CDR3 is TGTGCCAGCAGCAGCTCGGGGGATACGCAGTATTTT.

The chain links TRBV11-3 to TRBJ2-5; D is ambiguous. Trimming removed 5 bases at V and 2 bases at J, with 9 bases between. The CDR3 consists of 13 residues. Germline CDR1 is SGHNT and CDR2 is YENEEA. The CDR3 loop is CASSSDGQETQYF. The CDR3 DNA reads TGTGCCAGCAGCAGCGACGGACAAGAGACCCAGTACTTC.

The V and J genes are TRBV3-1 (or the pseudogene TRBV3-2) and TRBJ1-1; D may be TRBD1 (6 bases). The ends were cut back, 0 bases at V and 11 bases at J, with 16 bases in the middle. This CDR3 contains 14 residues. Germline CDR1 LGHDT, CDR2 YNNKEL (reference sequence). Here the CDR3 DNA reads TGTGCCAGCAGCCAAGAGGTTCGGAGTGGGGGCGCTTTCTTT. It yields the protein CASSQEVRSGGAFF.

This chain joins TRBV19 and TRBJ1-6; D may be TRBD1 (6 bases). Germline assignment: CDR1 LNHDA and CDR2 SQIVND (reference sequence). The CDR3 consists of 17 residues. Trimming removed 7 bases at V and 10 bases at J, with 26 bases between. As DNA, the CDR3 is TGTGCCAGTACCCTCAAGGGGACATCGGGCCACCGGTCACCCCTCCACTTT. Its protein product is CASTLKGTSGHRSPLHF.

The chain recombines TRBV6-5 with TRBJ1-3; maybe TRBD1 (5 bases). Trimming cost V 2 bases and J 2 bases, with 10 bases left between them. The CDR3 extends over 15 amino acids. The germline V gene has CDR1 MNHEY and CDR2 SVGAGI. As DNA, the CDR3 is TGTGCCAGCAGTTACGTCGGGGGGGCTGGAAACACCATATATTTT. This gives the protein CASSYVGGAGNTIYF.

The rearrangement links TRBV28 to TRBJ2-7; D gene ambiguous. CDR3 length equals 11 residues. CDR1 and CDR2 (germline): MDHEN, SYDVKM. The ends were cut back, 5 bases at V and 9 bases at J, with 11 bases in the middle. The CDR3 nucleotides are TGTGCCAGCAGTACCGCAAGAGCGCAGTACTTC. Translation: CASSTARAQYF. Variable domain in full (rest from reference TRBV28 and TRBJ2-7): DVKVTQSSRYLVKRTGEKVFLECVQDMDHENMFWYRQDPGLGLRLIYFSYDVKMKEKGDIPEGYSVSREKKERFSLILESASTNQTSMYLCASSTARAQYFGPGTRLTVT.

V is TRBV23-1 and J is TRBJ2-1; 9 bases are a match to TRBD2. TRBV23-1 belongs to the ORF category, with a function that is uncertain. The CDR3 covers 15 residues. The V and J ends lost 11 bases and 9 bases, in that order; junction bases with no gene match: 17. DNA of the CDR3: TGCGCCCACCACACTCGGACTAGCGTGGGGAGTGAGCAGTTCTTC. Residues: CAHHTRTSVGSEQFF.

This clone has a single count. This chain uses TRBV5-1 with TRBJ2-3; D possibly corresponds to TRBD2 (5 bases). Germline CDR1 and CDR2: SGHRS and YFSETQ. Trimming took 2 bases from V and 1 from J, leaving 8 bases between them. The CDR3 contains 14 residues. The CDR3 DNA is TGCGCCAGCAGCTTCGGACTGGGCACAGATACGCAGTATTTT. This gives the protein CASSFGLGTDTQYF.

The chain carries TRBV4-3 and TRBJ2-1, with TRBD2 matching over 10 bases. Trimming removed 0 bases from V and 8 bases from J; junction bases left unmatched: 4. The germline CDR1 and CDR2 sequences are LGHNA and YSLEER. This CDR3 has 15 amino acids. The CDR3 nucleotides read TGCGCCAGCAGCCAAGAGGTAGCGGGGGGCTATGAGCAGTTCTTC. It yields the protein CASSQEVAGGYEQFF.

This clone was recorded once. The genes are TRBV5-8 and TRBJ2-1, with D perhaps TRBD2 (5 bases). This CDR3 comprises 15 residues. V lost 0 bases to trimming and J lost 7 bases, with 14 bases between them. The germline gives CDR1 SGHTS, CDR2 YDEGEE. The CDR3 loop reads CASSLARGPGNEQFF. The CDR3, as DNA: TGTGCCAGCAGCTTGGCGCGCGGGCCGGGGAATGAGCAGTTCTTC.

DNA of the CDR3: TGTGCCAGCAGCCCATCGACAGGGAACGAAGAGACCCAGTACTTC. It yields the protein CASSPSTGNEETQYF. The rearrangement uses TRBV11-2 and TRBJ2-5, with TRBD1 matching over 7 bases. The CDR3 extends over 15 amino acids. V shed 5 bases, J shed 3 bases, and the junction held 9 bases outside the gene matches. Germline V gene data show CDR1 as SGHAT and CDR2 as FQNNGV. The full variable domain, rest sourced from reference TRBV11-2 and TRBJ2-5, is EAGVAQSPRYKIIEKRQSVAFWCNPISGHATLYWYQQILGQGPKLLIQFQNNGVVDDSQLPKDRFSAERLKGVDSTLKIQPAKLEDSAVYLCASSPSTGNEETQYFGPGTRLLVL.

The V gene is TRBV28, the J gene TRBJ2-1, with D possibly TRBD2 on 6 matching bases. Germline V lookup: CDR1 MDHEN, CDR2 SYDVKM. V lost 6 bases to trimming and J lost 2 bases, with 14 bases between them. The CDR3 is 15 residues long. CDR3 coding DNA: TGTGCCAGCAGGGCTGCTGGACTAACCTACAATGAGCAGTTCTTC. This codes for CASRAAGLTYNEQFF.

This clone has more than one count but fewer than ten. The CDR3 sequence is CASSLDRSRTDTQYF. Here the CDR3 DNA reads TGCGCCAGCAGCTTGGACAGGAGCCGCACAGATACGCAGTATTTT. This rearrangement joins TRBV5-1 to TRBJ2-3, with D possibly matching TRBD1 (5 bases). Trimming removed 0 bases at V and 1 base at J, with 9 bases between. The germline V gene encodes CDR1 SGHRS and CDR2 YFSETQ. The CDR3 totals 15 residues.

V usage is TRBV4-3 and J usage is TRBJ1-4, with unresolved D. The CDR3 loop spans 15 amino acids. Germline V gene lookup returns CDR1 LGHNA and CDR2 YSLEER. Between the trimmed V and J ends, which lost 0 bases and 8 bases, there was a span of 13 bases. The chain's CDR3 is CASSQDRPGLEKLFF. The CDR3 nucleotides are TGCGCCAGCAGCCAAGATCGGCCAGGATTAGAAAAACTGTTTTTT.

The CDR3 DNA reads TGTGCCAGCAGCTTAGTTTCCCACAGTTATGGCTACACCTTC. It codes for CASSLVSHSYGYTF. The rearrangement links TRBV11-2 to TRBJ1-2; D is ambiguous. V shed 1 base and J shed 5 bases, with 11 bases lying between them. The germline V gene has CDR1 SGHAT and CDR2 FQNNGV. CDR3 size: 14 residues.

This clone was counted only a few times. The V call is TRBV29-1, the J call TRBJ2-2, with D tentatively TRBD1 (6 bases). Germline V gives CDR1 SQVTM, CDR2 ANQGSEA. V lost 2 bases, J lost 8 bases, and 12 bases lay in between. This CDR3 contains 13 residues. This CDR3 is CSVEIQGRGELFF. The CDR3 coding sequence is TGCAGCGTTGAAATACAGGGAAGGGGGGAGCTGTTTTTT.

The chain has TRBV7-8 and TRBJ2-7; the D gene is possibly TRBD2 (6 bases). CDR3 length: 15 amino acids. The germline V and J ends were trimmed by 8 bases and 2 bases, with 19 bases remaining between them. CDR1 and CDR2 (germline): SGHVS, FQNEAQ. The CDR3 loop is CASESNGGVTYEQYF. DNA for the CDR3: TGTGCCAGCGAGTCAAACGGCGGGGTTACCTACGAGCAGTACTTC.

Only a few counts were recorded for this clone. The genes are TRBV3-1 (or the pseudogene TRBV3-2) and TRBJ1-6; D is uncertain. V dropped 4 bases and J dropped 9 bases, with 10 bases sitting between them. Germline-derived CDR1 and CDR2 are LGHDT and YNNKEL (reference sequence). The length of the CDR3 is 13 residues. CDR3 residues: CASSRDRLSPLHF. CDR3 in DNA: TGTGCCAGCAGCCGAGACCGTCTTTCACCCCTCCACTTT.

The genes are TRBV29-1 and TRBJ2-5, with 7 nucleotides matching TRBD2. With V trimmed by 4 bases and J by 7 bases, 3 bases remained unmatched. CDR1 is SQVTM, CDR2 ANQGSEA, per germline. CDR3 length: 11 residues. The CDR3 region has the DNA TGCAGCGTTGTTTGGGAGGGGACCCAGTACTTC. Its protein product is CSVVWEGTQYF.

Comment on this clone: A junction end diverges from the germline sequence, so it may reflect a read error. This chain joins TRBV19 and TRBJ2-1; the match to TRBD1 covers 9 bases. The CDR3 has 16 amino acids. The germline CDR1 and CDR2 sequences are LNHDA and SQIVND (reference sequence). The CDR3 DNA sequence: TGTGCCAGTAGTGGACCGGGACAGGGAGGATCCGTGCACCCTCTCTTC. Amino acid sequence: CASSGPGQGGSVHPLF.

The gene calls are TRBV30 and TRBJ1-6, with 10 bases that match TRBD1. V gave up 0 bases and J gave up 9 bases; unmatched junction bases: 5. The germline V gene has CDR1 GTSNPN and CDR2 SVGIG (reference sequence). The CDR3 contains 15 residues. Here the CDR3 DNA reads TGTGCCTGGAGTGTAGTTGGGACAGGGGTTTCACCCCTCCACTTT. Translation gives CAWSVVGTGVSPLHF.